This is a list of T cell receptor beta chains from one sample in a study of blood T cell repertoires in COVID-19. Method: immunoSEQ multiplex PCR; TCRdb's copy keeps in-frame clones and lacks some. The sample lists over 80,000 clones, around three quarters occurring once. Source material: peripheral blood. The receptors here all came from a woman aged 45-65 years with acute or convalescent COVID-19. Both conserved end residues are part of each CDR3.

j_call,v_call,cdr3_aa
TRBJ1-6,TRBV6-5,CASRTGGQSPLHF
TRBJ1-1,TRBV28,CASSLSGSLGTANTEAFF
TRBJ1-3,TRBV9,CASSVDPSGGLTSGNTIYF
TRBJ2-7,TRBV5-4,CASSRGAAYEQYF
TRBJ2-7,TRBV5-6,CASSLWKTSGTYEQYF
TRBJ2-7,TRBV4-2,CASSQVQPGLAYEQYF
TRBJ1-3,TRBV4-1,CASSEDPGDSGNTIYF
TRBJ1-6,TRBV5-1,CASSFGTGGMSYNSPLHF
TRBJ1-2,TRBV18,CASSPPGTALYGYTF
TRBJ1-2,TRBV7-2,CASSLAGLSTPNYGYTF
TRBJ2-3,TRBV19,CASSITRGGTDTQYF
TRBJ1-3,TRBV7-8,CASSSPSGGRSGNTIYF
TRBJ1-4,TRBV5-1,CASSSHPTLIDSRNEKLFF
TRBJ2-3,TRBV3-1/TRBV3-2,CASSHSSGGRTQYF
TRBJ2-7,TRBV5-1,CASSWWGGTSVYEQYF
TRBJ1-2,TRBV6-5,CASSPRQYGYTF
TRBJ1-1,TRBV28,CASSLGSGTEAFF
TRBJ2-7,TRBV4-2,CASSQGAGLNEQYF
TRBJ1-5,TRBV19,CASSIVVEQPQHF
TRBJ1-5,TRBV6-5,CASSPRDRRDQPQHF
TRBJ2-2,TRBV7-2,CASSLVGGSTGELFF
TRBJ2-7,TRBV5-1,CASSRGQEAYEQYF
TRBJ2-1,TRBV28,CASSSPTLAGGFNEQFF
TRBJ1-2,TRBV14,CASSDRQGPNYGYTF
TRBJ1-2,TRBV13,CASSSTVGSLGYTF
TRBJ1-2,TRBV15,CATSGGARNYTF
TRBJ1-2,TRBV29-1,CSVERGGYGYTF
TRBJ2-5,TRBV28,CATTGSRLGTQYF
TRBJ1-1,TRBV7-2,CASSLWRDRRTKNTEAFF
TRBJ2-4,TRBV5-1,CASSHETSGGLLAKNIQYF
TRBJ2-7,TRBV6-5,CASSPSTGSSYEQYF
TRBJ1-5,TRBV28,CASRSTGEVQPQHF
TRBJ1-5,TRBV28,CASRRAGPQHF
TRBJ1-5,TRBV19,CASTPDRGLQPQHF
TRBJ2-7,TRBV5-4,CASSPGGTYEQYF
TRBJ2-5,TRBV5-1,CASSPAARQGETQYF
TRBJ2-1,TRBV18,CASSDYNNEQFF
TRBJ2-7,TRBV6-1,CASSEAFNYEQYF
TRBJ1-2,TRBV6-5,CASSPLGQNYGYTF
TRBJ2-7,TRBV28,CASSLIQERYEQYF
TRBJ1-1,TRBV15,CATEGNTEAFF
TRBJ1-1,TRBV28,CASSLEVTEAFF
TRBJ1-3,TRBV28,CASSLSGSSGNTIYF
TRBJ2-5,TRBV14,CASSPITGDRGSRETQYF
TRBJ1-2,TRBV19,CASNPSMGGRSYGYTF
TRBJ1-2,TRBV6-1,CASSEWRQGVNYYTF
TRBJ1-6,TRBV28,CASKTSSYNSPLHF
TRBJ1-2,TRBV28,CASPVGDFPYGYTF
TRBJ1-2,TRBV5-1,CASSLDVEIYGYTF